A single sample gave rise to the 14 T cell receptor beta chains below, sequenced in a study of T cells after yellow fever vaccination (dated by TCRdb to the late 2010s). Library creation used 5' RACE. The sequencer was an Illumina HiSeq 2500. TCRdb reprocessing: public reads trimmed at Q25 with fastp, clones called with MiXCR, in-frame beta chains kept. Under each unique CDR3 protein, matching rows form one entry showing the most common genes and DNA. This sample has 13,000 or so distinct CDR3 sequences in its table, and approximately 5% of those were observed once. Around half of the sample rests with the top ten. The treatment or condition label, as the study defines it: live attenuated yellow fever vaccine strain. Sequences were derived from PBMCs, either bulk or a sorted T-cell subset (CD4+, CD8+, memory, or dextramer-sorted; not recorded which), sampled 45 days after the yellow fever booster vaccination. The source is a man aged 25-45 years who received the YFV17D yellow fever vaccine.

This clonotype was observed many times. The V call is TRBV21-1, the J call TRBJ2-7; the table's D call of TRBD1 was not tested on the DNA. TRBV21-1 represents a pseudogene. This CDR3 is built from 16 residues. The CDR3: CASSEAGTAAPYEQYF. Here the CDR3 DNA reads TGTGCCAGCTCCGAAGCCGGGACAGCGGCGCCCTACGAGCAGTACTTC.

In its sample, this clonotype was seen many times. This CDR3 is CASSLSAGGVTDTQYF. CDR3 nucleotide sequence: TGTGCCAGCAGCTTGAGTGCAGGGGGAGTCACAGATACGCAGTATTTT. This chain uses TRBV5-4 with TRBJ2-3, with 7 nucleotides matching TRBD1. The CDR3 covers 16 residues. V shed 1 base, J shed 2 bases, and the junction held 7 bases outside the gene matches. CDR1 and CDR2 (germline): SGHNT, YYREEE (reference sequence).

This clonotype appeared many times. J is TRBJ2-2 and V is TRBV4-3; 10 nucleotides agree with TRBD2. The CDR3 covers 18 residues. Trimming cost V 1 base and J 3 bases; bases outside gene matches: 8. Looked up from germline, CDR1 is LGHNA and CDR2 is YSLEER. CDR3: CASSQGGLAATHTGELFF. The CDR3 bases are TGCGCCAGCAGCCAAGGAGGACTAGCGGCAACACACACCGGGGAGCTGTTTTTT.

This clonotype was counted at least ten times. The rearrangement links TRBV24-1 to TRBJ1-2; 7 bases agree with TRBD1. Germline CDR1 is KGHDR and CDR2 is SFDVKD. J lost 3 bases, V lost 5 bases, and 5 bases had no gene match. The CDR3 loop spans 14 amino acids. Here the CDR3 reads CATSVAGTDYGYTF. CDR3 nucleotides: TGTGCCACCAGTGTAGCCGGGACAGACTATGGCTACACCTTC.

This clonotype has ten or more counts. The V and J genes are TRBV19 and TRBJ2-2; 10 bases agree with TRBD1. V trimming: 10 bases; J trimming: 4 bases; junction bases outside the gene matches: 6. CDR3 size: 14 residues. CDR1 and CDR2 (germline): LNHDA, SQIVND (reference sequence). The CDR3 coding sequence is TGTGCCATTTGGACAGGGGGTAGCACCGGGGAGCTGTTTTTT. Its translation is CAIWTGGSTGELFF.

There are many counts of this clonotype. DNA of the CDR3: TGTGCCAGCAGCCAAACAGACGCCTATAATTCACCCCTCCACTTT. Translated: CASSQTDAYNSPLHF. The rearrangement links TRBV27 to TRBJ1-6, with D unresolved. Trimming removed 6 bases at V and 2 bases at J, with 11 bases between. CDR1 MNHEY and CDR2 SMNVEV come from the germline V gene (reference sequence). The length of the CDR3 is 15 residues.

This clonotype has a count of ten or more. The chain links TRBV24-1 to TRBJ2-1; 7 nucleotides align to TRBD2. CDR1 is KGHDR, CDR2 SFDVKD, per germline. There are 16 residues in the CDR3. V lost 4 bases to trimming and J lost 8 bases; unmatched junction nucleotides: 13. The CDR3 region has the DNA TGTGCCACCAGTGAACCCGTGCGGGAGCTCGTCGATGAGCAGTTCTTC. As protein: CATSEPVRELVDEQFF.

At least ten counts were recorded for this clonotype. The gene calls are TRBV14 and TRBJ2-5, with a possible D match to TRBD1 (5 bases). This CDR3 spans 15 amino acids. CDR1 is SGHDN and CDR2 is FVKESK in the germline V gene. V lost 1 base, J lost 1 base, and 10 bases lay in between. For the CDR3, the DNA is TGTGCCAGCAGCCAAGGGGGCCAGATCCAAGAGACCCAGTACTTC. Translated: CASSQGGQIQETQYF.

Many counts were recorded for this clonotype. This rearrangement joins TRBV12-3 or TRBV12-4 to TRBJ1-2; weak D call: TRBD1 (5 bases). The germline V and J ends were trimmed by 8 bases and 6 bases, with 16 bases remaining between them. The CDR3 consists of 13 residues. CDR3 nucleotide sequence: TGTGCCAGCGGCCCCGGAGGGGAGGATGGCTACACCTTC. This codes for CASGPGGEDGYTF.

This clonotype was seen repeatedly, ten times or more. This chain links TRBV29-1 with TRBJ2-7; 9 nucleotides agree with TRBD1. In germline, CDR1 is SQVTM, CDR2 ANQGSEA. Trimming at V came to 7 bases and at J to 6 bases, leaving 10 bases not matched to a gene. The CDR3 is made up of 13 amino acids. CDR3 nucleotides: TGCAGCGGACGGGACAGGGCCATTTCCGAGCAGTACTTC. Protein sequence: CSGRDRAISEQYF.

By frequency in the sample, this clonotype is medium-sized. The V and J genes are TRBV7-6 and TRBJ2-1; the match to TRBD2 covers 13 bases. This CDR3 has 17 residues. The V gene end was trimmed by 3 bases and the J gene end by 4 bases; junction bases not matched to a gene: 6. CDR1 and CDR2 (germline): SGHVS, FNYEAQ. The CDR3, as DNA: TGTGCCAGCAGCTTTCGGACTAGCGGGAGTTCATACAATGAGCAGTTCTTC. Protein product: CASSFRTSGSSYNEQFF. The full variable domain, with the rest looked up from reference TRBV7-6 and TRBJ2-1, is GAGVSQSPRYKVTKRGQDVALRCDPISGHVSLYWYRQALGQGPEFLTYFNYEAQQDKSGLPNDRFSAERPEGSISTLTIQRTEQRDSAMYRCASSFRTSGSSYNEQFFGPGTRLTVL.

The chain links TRBV5-4 to TRBJ1-5, with D perhaps TRBD1 (6 bases). Germline CDR1 SGHNT, CDR2 YYREEE (reference sequence). The V gene lost 3 bases and the J gene lost 2 bases, with 6 bases spanning the gap. CDR3 length equals 13 residues. CDR3 nucleotides: TGTGCCAGCAGCTCAGGGGGCAATCAGCCCCAGCATTTT. Its translation is CASSSGGNQPQHF. The full variable domain, its missing parts supplied by reference TRBV5-4 and TRBJ1-5, is ETGVTQSPTHLIKTRGQQVTLRCSSQSGHNTVSWYQQALGQGPQFIFQYYREEENGRGNFPPRFSGLQFPNYSSELNVNALELDDSALYLCASSSGGNQPQHFGDGTRLSIL.

This clonotype appeared many times. This chain uses TRBV5-5 with TRBJ2-5; 8 nucleotides line up with TRBD1. CDR3 size: 15 residues. V lost 6 bases to trimming and J lost 4 bases; unmatched junction nucleotides: 11. Looked up from germline, CDR1 is SGHKS and CDR2 is YYEKEE (reference sequence). The CDR3 region has the DNA TGTGCCAGCAACCAGCGACAGGGGTTGGGAGAGACCCAGTACTTC. It is translated as CASNQRQGLGETQYF.

This clonotype was seen repeatedly, ten times or more. J is TRBJ2-5 and V is TRBV5-5; no clear D gene. V lost 4 bases and J 2 bases, leaving 9 bases between the germline ends. The CDR3 extends over 13 amino acids. Per germline, CDR1 SGHKS and CDR2 YYEKEE (reference sequence). The CDR3 here is CASSVQLQETQYF. CDR3 in DNA: TGTGCCAGCAGCGTCCAGCTTCAAGAGACCCAGTACTTC.